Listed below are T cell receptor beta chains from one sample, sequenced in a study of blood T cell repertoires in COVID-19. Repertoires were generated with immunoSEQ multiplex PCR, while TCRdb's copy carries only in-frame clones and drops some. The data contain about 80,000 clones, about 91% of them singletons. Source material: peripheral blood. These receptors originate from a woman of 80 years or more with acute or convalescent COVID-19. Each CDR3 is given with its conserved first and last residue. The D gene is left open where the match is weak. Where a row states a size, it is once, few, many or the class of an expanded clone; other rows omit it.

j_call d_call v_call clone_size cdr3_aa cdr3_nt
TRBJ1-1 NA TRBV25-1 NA CASTGHLNTEAFF TGTGCCAGTACGGGACACCTTAACACTGAAGCTTTCTTT
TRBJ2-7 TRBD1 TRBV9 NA CASSVRDRNHEQYF TGTGCCAGCAGCGTAAGGGACAGGAACCACGAGCAGTACTTC
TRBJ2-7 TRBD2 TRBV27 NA CASRGLAGSYEQYF TGTGCCAGCAGGGGACTAGCGGGCTCCTACGAGCAGTACTTC
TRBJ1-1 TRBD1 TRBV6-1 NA CASSERAGGWGDTEAFF TGTGCCAGCAGTGAAAGGGCAGGGGGCTGGGGAGACACTGAAGCTTTCTTT
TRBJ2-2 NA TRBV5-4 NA CASSLAGVGTGELFF TGTGCCAGCAGCTTGGCGGGGGTAGGGACCGGGGAGCTGTTTTTT
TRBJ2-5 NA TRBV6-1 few CASSEGAAGETQYF TGTGCCAGCAGTGAAGGGGCGGCGGGGGAGACCCAGTACTTC
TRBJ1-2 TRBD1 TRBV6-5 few CASRRDREYTF TGTGCCAGCAGGCGAGACAGGGAGTACACCTTC
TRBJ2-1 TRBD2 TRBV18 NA CASSPGREGNEQFF TGTGCCAGCTCACCAGGCAGGGAGGGCAATGAGCAGTTCTTC
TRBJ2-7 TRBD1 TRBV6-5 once CASSPLDREGYEQYF TGTGCCAGCAGTCCCTTGGACAGGGAAGGTTACGAGCAGTACTTC
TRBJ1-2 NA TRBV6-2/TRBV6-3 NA CASSYRGSDYGYTF TGTGCCAGCAGTTACAGGGGTTCGGACTATGGCTACACCTTC
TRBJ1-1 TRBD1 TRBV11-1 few CASRSTGTNTEAFF TGTGCCAGCAGATCGACAGGGACGAACACTGAAGCTTTCTTT
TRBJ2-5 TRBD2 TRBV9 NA CASSPHGDLAGSKETQYF TGTGCCAGCAGCCCGCATGGGGATTTAGCGGGGTCAAAAGAGACCCAGTACTTC
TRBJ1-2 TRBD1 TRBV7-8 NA CASSLGLDRANYGYTF TGTGCCAGCAGCTTAGGATTGGACAGGGCAAACTATGGCTACACCTTC
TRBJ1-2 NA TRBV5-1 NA CASSLEQFPYGYTF TGCGCCAGCAGCTTGGAACAATTTCCCTATGGCTACACCTTC
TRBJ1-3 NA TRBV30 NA CAWSVTGNTIYF TGTGCCTGGAGTGTAACAGGAAACACCATATATTTT
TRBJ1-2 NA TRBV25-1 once CASSEGGTGLNYGYTF TGTGCCAGCAGTGAAGGTGGAACAGGGCTTAACTATGGCTACACCTTC
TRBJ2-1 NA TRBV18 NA CASSPRQDEQFF TGTGCCAGCTCACCCAGGCAAGATGAGCAGTTCTTC
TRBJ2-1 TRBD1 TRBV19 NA CASSPGTGGRSYNEQFF TGTGCCAGTAGTCCCGGGACAGGGGGACGCTCCTACAATGAGCAGTTCTTC
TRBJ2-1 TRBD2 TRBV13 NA CASSRWAGEGNEQFF TGTGCCAGCAGCAGGTGGGCGGGAGAGGGCAATGAGCAGTTCTTC
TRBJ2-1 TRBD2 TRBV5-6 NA CASSPRTSGGGNEQFF TGTGCCAGCAGCCCCCGGACTAGCGGGGGAGGGAATGAGCAGTTCTTC
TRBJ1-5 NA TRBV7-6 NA CASSSHQGMSNQPQHF TGTGCCAGCAGCTCACACCAGGGTATGAGCAATCAGCCCCAGCATTTT
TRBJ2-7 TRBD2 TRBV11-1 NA CASSRASGTAYEQYF TGTGCCAGCAGCCGAGCTAGCGGGACAGCCTACGAGCAGTACTTC
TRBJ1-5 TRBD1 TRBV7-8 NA CASSSRTGTGNQPQHF TGTGCCAGCAGCTCGAGGACCGGGACAGGGAATCAGCCCCAGCATTTT
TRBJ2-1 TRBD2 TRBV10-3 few CAISEGNSGRPEQFF TGTGCCATCAGTGAAGGAAATAGCGGGAGGCCTGAGCAGTTCTTC
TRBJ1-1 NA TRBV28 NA CASSSDSFQAFF TGTGCCAGCAGTTCAGACAGTTTTCAAGCTTTCTTT
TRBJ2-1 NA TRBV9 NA CASSVGGGTYNEQFF TGTGCCAGCAGCGTGGGGGGAGGTACCTACAATGAGCAGTTCTTC
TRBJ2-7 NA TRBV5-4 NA CASSLEQGSYEQYF TGTGCCAGCAGCTTGGAACAGGGATCCTACGAGCAGTACTTC
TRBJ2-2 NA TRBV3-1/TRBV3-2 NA CASSQVRGRYPGELFF TGTGCCAGCAGCCAAGTAAGAGGGAGGTATCCCGGGGAGCTGTTTTTT
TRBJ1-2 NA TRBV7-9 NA CASSISTGGGYTF TGTGCCAGCAGCATATCAACGGGTGGCGGCTACACCTTC
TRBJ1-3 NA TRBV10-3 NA CALRASGNTIYF TGTGCCCTGCGGGCCTCTGGAAACACCATATATTTT
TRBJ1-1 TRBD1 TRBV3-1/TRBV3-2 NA CASSRNQGAPEAFF TGTGCCAGCAGCCGAAATCAGGGGGCCCCTGAAGCTTTCTTT
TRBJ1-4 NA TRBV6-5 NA CASSYSGRDAELFF TGTGCCAGCAGTTACTCTGGACGGGATGCGGAACTGTTTTTT
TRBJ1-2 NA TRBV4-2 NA CASSQVHSRTNYGYTF TGTGCCAGCAGCCAAGTGCACAGCCGCACTAACTATGGCTACACCTTC
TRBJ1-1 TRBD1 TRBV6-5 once CASRTTGMNTEAFF TGTGCCAGCAGGACGACAGGGATGAACACTGAAGCTTTCTTT
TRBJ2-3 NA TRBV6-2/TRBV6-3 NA CASSLTRGGDTQYF TGTGCCAGCAGCCTGACTAGGGGGGGAGATACGCAGTATTTT
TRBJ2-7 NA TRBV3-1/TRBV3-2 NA CASSSRAGGFAYEQYF TGTGCCAGCAGCTCCCGGGCGGGCGGATTCGCCTACGAGCAGTACTTC
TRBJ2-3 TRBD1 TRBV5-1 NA CASSLALRQGRDTQYF TGCGCCAGCAGCTTGGCTCTACGACAGGGCAGGGATACGCAGTATTTT
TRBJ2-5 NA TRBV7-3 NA CASSSKPSPGGRETQYF TGTGCCAGCAGCTCCAAGCCCTCCCCAGGTGGTAGGGAGACCCAGTACTTC
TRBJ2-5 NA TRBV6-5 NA CASTLRGSDQETQYF TGTGCCAGCACCCTTAGGGGTTCAGACCAAGAGACCCAGTACTTC
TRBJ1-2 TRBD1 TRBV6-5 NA CASRGDRGHGYGYTF TGTGCCAGCAGAGGCGACAGGGGGCACGGCTATGGCTACACCTTC
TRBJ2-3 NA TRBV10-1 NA CASSENFHTDTQYF TGCGCCAGCAGTGAAAACTTCCACACAGATACGCAGTATTTT
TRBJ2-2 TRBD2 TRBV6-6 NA CASSPSGGAAGELFF TGTGCCAGCAGCCCGAGCGGGGGGGCGGCCGGGGAGCTGTTTTTT
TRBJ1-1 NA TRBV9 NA CASSYFENTEAFF TGTGCCAGCAGCTACTTCGAGAACACTGAAGCTTTCTTT
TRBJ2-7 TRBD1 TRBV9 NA CASSAAGTGMYEQYF TGTGCCAGCAGCGCCGCCGGGACAGGGATGTACGAGCAGTACTTC
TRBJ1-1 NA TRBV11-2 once CASSLQVTTEAFF TGTGCCAGCAGCTTACAGGTGACGACTGAAGCTTTCTTT
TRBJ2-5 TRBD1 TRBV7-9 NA CASSKTGGGETQYF TGTGCCAGCAGTAAAACAGGGGGCGGAGAGACCCAGTACTTC
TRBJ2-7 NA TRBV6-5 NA CASRAGGQTYEQYF TGTGCCAGCAGGGCCGGGGGACAGACCTACGAGCAGTACTTC
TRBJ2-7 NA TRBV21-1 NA CASSKEVDTDSCF TGTGCCAGCAGCAAAGAGGTGGACACGGACAGTTGCTTC